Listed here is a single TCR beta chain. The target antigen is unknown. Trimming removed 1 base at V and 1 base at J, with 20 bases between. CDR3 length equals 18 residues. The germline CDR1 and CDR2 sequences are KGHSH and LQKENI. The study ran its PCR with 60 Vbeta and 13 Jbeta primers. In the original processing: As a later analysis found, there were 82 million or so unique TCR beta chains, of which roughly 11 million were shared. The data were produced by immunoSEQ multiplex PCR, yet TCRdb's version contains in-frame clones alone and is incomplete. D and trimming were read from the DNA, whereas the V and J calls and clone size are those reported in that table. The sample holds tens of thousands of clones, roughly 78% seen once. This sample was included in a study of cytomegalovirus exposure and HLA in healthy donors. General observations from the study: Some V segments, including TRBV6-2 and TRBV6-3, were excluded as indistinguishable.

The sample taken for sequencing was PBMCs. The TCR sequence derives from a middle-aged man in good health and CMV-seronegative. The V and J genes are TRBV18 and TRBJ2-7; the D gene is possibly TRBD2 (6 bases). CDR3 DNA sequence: TGTGCCAGCTCACCACAACTATCCCCGACCGGGACTTCCTACGAGCAGTACTTC. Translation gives CASSPQLSPTGTSYEQYF.